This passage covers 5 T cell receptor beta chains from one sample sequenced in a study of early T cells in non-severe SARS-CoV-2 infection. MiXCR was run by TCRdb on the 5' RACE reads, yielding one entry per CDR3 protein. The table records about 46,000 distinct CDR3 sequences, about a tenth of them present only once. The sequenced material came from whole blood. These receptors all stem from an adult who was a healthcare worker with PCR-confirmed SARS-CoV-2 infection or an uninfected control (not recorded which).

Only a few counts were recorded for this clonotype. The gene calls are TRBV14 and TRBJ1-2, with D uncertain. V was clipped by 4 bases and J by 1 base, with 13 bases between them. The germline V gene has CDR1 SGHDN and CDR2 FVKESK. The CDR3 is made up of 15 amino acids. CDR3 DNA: TGTGCCAGCAGCCGGATCCCCCGGGATAACTATGGCTACACCTTC. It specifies CASSRIPRDNYGYTF.

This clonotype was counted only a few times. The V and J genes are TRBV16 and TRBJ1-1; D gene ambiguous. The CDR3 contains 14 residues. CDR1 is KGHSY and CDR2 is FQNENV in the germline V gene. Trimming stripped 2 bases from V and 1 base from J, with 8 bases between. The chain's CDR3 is CASSQQQSNTEAFF. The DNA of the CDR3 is TGTGCCAGCAGCCAACAACAGTCGAACACTGAAGCTTTCTTT.

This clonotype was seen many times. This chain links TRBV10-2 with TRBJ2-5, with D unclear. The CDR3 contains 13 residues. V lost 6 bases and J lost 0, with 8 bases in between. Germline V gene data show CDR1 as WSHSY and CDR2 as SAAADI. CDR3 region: CASSQANQETQYF. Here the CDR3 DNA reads TGCGCCAGCAGCCAGGCTAACCAAGAGACCCAGTACTTC.

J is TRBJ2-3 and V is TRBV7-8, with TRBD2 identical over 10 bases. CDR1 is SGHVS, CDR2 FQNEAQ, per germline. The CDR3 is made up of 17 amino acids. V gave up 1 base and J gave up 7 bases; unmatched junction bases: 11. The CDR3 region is CASSLGRLAGELHTQYF. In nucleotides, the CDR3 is TGTGCCAGCAGCTTAGGGCGGCTAGCGGGAGAGTTGCATACGCAGTATTTT.

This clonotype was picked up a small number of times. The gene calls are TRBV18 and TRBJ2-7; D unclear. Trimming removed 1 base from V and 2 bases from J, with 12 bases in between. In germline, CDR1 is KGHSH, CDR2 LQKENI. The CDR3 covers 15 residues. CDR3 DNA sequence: TGTGCCAGCTCACCACGGAGACTTGGACCCTACGAGCAGTACTTC. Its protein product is CASSPRRLGPYEQYF.